This section outlines one TCR beta chain sequence together with its context. CDR3 length: 16 amino acids. CDR1 SGHVS and CDR2 FNYEAQ come from the germline V gene. V dropped 5 bases and J dropped 6; count of bases not matched to a gene: 10. The data were produced by immunoSEQ multiplex PCR, yet TCRdb's version contains in-frame clones alone and is incomplete. The repertoire consists of fewer than 200,000 clones, with about 83% occurring once and the leading ten covering approximately 1.5%. The record originates from a study of cytomegalovirus exposure and HLA in healthy donors. The rearrangement links TRBV7-6 to TRBJ2-5; TRBD2 agrees at 12 bases. Sequenced: PBMCs. This receptor was identified in a woman aged 30 to 39 in good health and CMV-seronegative. CDR3 region: CASSTTLAGGVKTQYF. For the CDR3, the DNA is TGTGCCAGCAGCACCACACTAGCGGGGGGTGTAAAGACCCAGTACTTC.